The 22 T cell receptor beta chains below come from one sample, sequenced in a study of blood T cell repertoires in COVID-19. Clones were sequenced by immunoSEQ multiplex PCR, and TCRdb holds only the in-frame ones, with some missing. This sample carries about 34,000 clones, less than 85% of them seen once, and the ten largest clones take approximately 15%. Specimen: peripheral blood. Every receptor here comes from a woman aged 70-85 years with acute or convalescent COVID-19.

The V gene is TRBV7-2, the J gene TRBJ1-6; TRBD1 agrees at 12 bases. The CDR3 is made up of 18 amino acids. Losses at the gene ends were 5 bases for V and 9 bases for J; bases not matched to a gene: 14. Germline values: CDR1 SGHTA, CDR2 FQGNSA. The CDR3 region has the DNA TGTGCCAGCAGCCACCCCCCGACGGGGACAGGGGGCGGTTCACCCCTCCACTTT. This encodes CASSHPPTGTGGGSPLHF.

The rearrangement joins TRBV11-2 to TRBJ2-7; D is possibly TRBD2 (6 bases). Germline loops: CDR1 SGHAT, CDR2 FQNNGV. V was shortened by 4 bases and J by 7 bases, with 14 bases between the two germline ends. The length of the CDR3 is 13 residues. In DNA, the CDR3 is TGTGCCAGCAGCTCACTTCGAGGAGGGGAGCAGTACTTC. This encodes CASSSLRGGEQYF.

The chain uses TRBV6-5 and TRBJ1-4; 7 bases agree with TRBD1. V lost 6 bases, J lost 6 bases, and 7 bases stayed unmatched. Germline V lookup: CDR1 MNHEY, CDR2 SVGAGI. The CDR3 is made up of 14 amino acids. The CDR3: CASSRQGGDEKLFF. In nucleotides, the CDR3 is TGTGCCAGCAGCCGACAGGGCGGGGATGAAAAACTGTTTTTT.

Concerning this clone: Mismatch with germline at one junction end may stem from a read error. The V call is TRBV5-3, the J call TRBJ2-2; perhaps TRBD2 as D (7 bases). TRBV5-3 is given ORF status, its function remaining uncertain. The CDR3 runs to 19 residues. The CDR3 DNA reads as TGTGCCAGAACCTTGGTGGGATGTGGGGGGGACACGAACACCGGGGAGCTGTTTTTT. Protein: CARTLVGCGGDTNTGELFF.

This clone was observed once. The chain combines TRBV27 with TRBJ2-3; TRBD2 matches at 13 bases. The CDR3 loop spans 15 amino acids. J lost 6 bases, V lost 5 bases, and 5 bases had no gene match. Germline assignment: CDR1 MNHEY and CDR2 SMNVEV (reference sequence). CDR3: CASSRTSGSGDTQYF. In DNA form, the CDR3 reads TGTGCCAGCAGTCGGACTAGCGGGAGCGGGGATACGCAGTATTTT.

V and J are TRBV4-1 and TRBJ2-3, with D maybe TRBD2 (5 bases). Per the germline V gene, CDR1 is MGHRA and CDR2 is YSYEKL. This CDR3 spans 15 amino acids. The germline V and J ends were trimmed by 3 bases and 6 bases, with 16 bases remaining between them. CDR3: CASSHLLGPKDTQYF. CDR3 sequence (DNA): TGCGCCAGCAGCCACTTACTAGGGCCCAAGGATACGCAGTATTTT.

The chain links TRBV3-1 (or the pseudogene TRBV3-2) to TRBJ2-3; D is uncertain. Trimming pared 0 bases from V and 1 base from J, leaving 14 bases between. The V gene's germline CDR1 is LGHDT and CDR2 YNNKEL (reference sequence). The CDR3 extends over 17 amino acids. The CDR3 loop is CASSQDVGRGGTDTQYF. The CDR3 DNA reads TGTGCCAGCAGCCAAGACGTGGGTAGAGGAGGCACAGATACGCAGTATTTT.

The chain recombines TRBV5-5 with TRBJ1-6, with 7 bases fitting TRBD1. V shed 0 bases and J 9 bases; nucleotides not matched to a gene: 3. Germline-derived CDR1 and CDR2 are SGHKS and YYEKEE (reference sequence). The CDR3 covers 14 residues. CDR3 DNA: TGTGCCAGCAGCTTGGAGACAGGGCTTTCACCCCTCCACTTT. Encoded protein: CASSLETGLSPLHF.

The chain employs TRBV7-6 and TRBJ1-2; D is possibly TRBD1 (6 bases). Germline CDR1 SGHVS, CDR2 FNYEAQ. The CDR3 spans 14 residues. Trimming stripped 0 bases from V and 7 bases from J, with 12 bases between. Written as DNA, the CDR3 is TGTGCCAGCAGCTTAGCAGGGGGGGCAGTTGGCTACACCTTC. It translates to CASSLAGGAVGYTF.

The chain couples TRBV28 to TRBJ2-3, with 7 bases that match TRBD2. Germline CDR1 reads MDHEN; CDR2 reads SYDVKM. Trimming took 2 bases from V and 4 from J; bases not matched to a gene: 6. CDR3 length equals 15 residues. The CDR3 nucleotides read TGTGCCAGCAGTTTAGAGGGAGCGGGGTCAGATACGCAGTATTTT. Protein product: CASSLEGAGSDTQYF.

J is TRBJ2-6 and V is TRBV14; 7 bases are a match to TRBD2. The CDR3 covers 17 residues. From germline, CDR1 is SGHDN and CDR2 FVKESK. V lost 5 bases, J lost 0 bases, and 7 bases stayed unmatched. The CDR3 reads CASSVSGTFSGANVLTF. DNA for the CDR3: TGTGCCAGCAGCGTCAGCGGGACTTTCTCTGGGGCCAACGTCCTGACTTTC.

This rearrangement joins TRBV6-5 to TRBJ2-5; weak D call: TRBD2 (6 bases). V was cut by 4 bases and J by 9 bases, with 15 bases left in between. The CDR3 totals 13 residues. Germline CDR1 is MNHEY and CDR2 is SVGAGI. Here the CDR3 reads CASSSTERGAQYF. The DNA for the CDR3 is TGTGCCAGCAGTTCGACAGAGCGCGGGGCCCAGTACTTC.

The chain has TRBV6-2 or TRBV6-3 and TRBJ1-1, with D hard to call. V gave up 2 bases and J gave up 0 bases, with 4 bases separating them. Germline lookup yields CDR1 MNHEY and CDR2 SVGEGT. The CDR3 runs to 13 residues. The CDR3 DNA is TGTGCCAGCAGTTACCCCTTGAACACTGAAGCTTTCTTT. Amino acids: CASSYPLNTEAFF.

This clone was observed a handful of times. V is TRBV6-6 and J is TRBJ2-1; the match to TRBD2 covers 8 bases. The germline gives CDR1 MNHNY, CDR2 SVGAGI (reference sequence). This CDR3 comprises 16 residues. V trimming: 1 base; J trimming: 6 bases; junction bases outside the gene matches: 8. The CDR3 spells CASSYFGGVSANEQFF. CDR3 bases: TGTGCCAGCAGTTACTTCGGGGGGGTTTCAGCCAATGAGCAGTTCTTC.

This chain links TRBV5-4 with TRBJ2-5; perhaps TRBD2 as D (5 bases). The CDR3 loop spans 13 amino acids. Germline V gene sequence: CDR1 SGHNT, CDR2 YYREEE (reference sequence). Trimming stripped 4 bases from V and 3 bases from J, with 10 bases between. The CDR3 DNA reads TGTGCCAGCAGCCTGGACGGGAAAGAGACCCAGTACTTC. Protein product: CASSLDGKETQYF. The variable domain in full, with the rest retrieved from reference TRBV5-4 and TRBJ2-5, is ETGVTQSPTHLIKTRGQQVTLRCSSQSGHNTVSWYQQALGQGPQFIFQYYREEENGRGNFPPRFSGLQFPNYSSELNVNALELDDSALYLCASSLDGKETQYFGPGTRLLVL.

The chain carries TRBV7-9 and TRBJ2-7, with 7 positions matching TRBD1. CDR1 is SEHNR, CDR2 FQNEAQ, per germline (reference sequence). This CDR3 is 12 amino acids long. After removal of 7 bases from V and 6 bases from J, the junction contained 6 bases not matched to a gene. The CDR3 DNA sequence: TGTGCCAGCACCTACAGGGGCTCCGAGCAGTACTTC. Protein: CASTYRGSEQYF.

The V gene is TRBV7-2, the J gene TRBJ2-5; tentative D call: TRBD1 (6 bases). The ends were cut back, 6 bases at V and 3 bases at J, with 11 bases in the middle. Germline V lookup: CDR1 SGHTA, CDR2 FQGNSA. The CDR3 runs to 13 residues. The CDR3, as DNA: TGTGCCAGCAGTTTTGCAGGGGAAGAGACCCAGTACTTC. This translates into CASSFAGEETQYF.

The chain couples TRBV7-9 to TRBJ1-5, with D perhaps matching TRBD1 (5 bases). The CDR3 covers 17 residues. Germline-derived CDR1 and CDR2 are SEHNR and FQNEAQ (reference sequence). V lost 1 base and J 2 bases, leaving 15 bases between the germline ends. The CDR3 here is CASSLGSTAGGNQPQHF. The CDR3 region has the DNA TGTGCCAGCAGCTTAGGGTCAACCGCGGGGGGCAATCAGCCCCAGCATTTT.

The DNA of the CDR3 is TGTGCCAGCAGCTTACCCGGGACAAAGAACACTGAAGCTTTCTTT. As protein: CASSLPGTKNTEAFF. This rearrangement joins TRBV5-8 to TRBJ1-1, with D perhaps TRBD1 (6 bases). CDR1 SGHTS and CDR2 YDEGEE come from the germline V gene. This CDR3 has 15 residues. V was trimmed by 2 bases and J by 1 base, leaving 12 bases between them. Using reference TRBV5-8 and TRBJ1-1 for the parts outside the CDR3, the full variable domain is EAGVTQSPTHLIKTRGQQATLRCSPISGHTSVYWYQQALGLGLQFLLWYDEGEERNRGNFPPRFSGRQFPNYSSELNVNALELEDSALYLCASSLPGTKNTEAFFGQGTRLTVV.

V gene TRBV5-4 combines with J gene TRBJ1-1; 7 nucleotides line up with TRBD1. The CDR3 has 14 amino acids. The germline CDR1 and CDR2 sequences are SGHNT and YYREEE (reference sequence). Unmatched junction bases numbered 3, after V lost 4 bases and J lost 0 bases. CDR3 DNA: TGTGCCAGCAGCGGGACAGCAATGAACACTGAAGCTTTCTTT. This codes for CASSGTAMNTEAFF.

This clone showed up just a few times. This chain joins TRBV19 and TRBJ2-1; TRBD1 is a possible D gene (8 bases). CDR3 length: 16 residues. The germline V and J ends were trimmed by 3 bases and 4 bases, with 16 bases remaining between them. CDR1 is LNHDA and CDR2 is SQIVND in the germline V gene (reference sequence). The CDR3 sequence is CASSIRTGRGYNEQFF. The DNA of the CDR3 is TGTGCCAGTAGTATTCGGACAGGGAGGGGGTACAATGAGCAGTTCTTC.

The chain combines TRBV10-3 with TRBJ2-4, with D possibly matching TRBD1 (5 bases). Germline lookup yields CDR1 ENHRY and CDR2 SYGVKD. Trimming took off 6 bases at V and 2 bases at J, with 14 bases between the two ends. The length of the CDR3 is 15 residues. CDR3 in amino acids: CAISLGSGSKNIQYF. CDR3 bases: TGTGCCATCAGCCTAGGGTCAGGGTCCAAAAACATTCAGTACTTC.